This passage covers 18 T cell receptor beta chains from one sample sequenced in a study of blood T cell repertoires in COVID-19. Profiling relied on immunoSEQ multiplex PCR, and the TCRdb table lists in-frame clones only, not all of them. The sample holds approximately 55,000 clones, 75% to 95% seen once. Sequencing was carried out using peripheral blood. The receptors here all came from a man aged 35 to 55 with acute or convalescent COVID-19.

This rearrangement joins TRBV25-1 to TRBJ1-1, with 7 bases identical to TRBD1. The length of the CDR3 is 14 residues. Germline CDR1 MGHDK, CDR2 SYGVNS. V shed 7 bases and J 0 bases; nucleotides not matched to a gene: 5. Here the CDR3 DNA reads TGTGCCAGCACAAGAGGGGGCATGAACACTGAAGCTTTCTTT. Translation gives CASTRGGMNTEAFF.

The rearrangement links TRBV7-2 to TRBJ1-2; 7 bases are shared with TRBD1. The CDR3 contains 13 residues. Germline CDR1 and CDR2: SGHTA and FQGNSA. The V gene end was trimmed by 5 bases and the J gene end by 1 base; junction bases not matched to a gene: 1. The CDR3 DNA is TGTGCCAGCAGCAGGGGGCTTAACTATGGCTACACCTTC. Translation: CASSRGLNYGYTF.

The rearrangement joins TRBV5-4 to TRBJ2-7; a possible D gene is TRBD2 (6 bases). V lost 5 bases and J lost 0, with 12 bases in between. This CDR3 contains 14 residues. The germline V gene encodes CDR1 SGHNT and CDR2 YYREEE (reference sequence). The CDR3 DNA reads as TGTGCCAGCAGTACGGAGACTAGCTCCTACGAGCAGTACTTC. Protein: CASSTETSSYEQYF.

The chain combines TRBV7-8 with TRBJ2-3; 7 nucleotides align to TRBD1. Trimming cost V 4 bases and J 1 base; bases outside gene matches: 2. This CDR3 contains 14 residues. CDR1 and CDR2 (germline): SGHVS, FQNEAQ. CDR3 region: CASSSGQRTDTQYF. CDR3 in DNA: TGTGCCAGCAGCTCGGGACAGCGCACAGATACGCAGTATTTT.

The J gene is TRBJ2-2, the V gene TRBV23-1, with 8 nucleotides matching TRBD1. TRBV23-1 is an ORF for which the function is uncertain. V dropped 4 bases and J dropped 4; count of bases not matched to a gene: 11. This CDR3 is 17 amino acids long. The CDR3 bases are TGCGCCAGCAGTCTTTCAGGCAGGGGGCATCTCACCGGGGAGCTGTTTTTT. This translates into CASSLSGRGHLTGELFF.

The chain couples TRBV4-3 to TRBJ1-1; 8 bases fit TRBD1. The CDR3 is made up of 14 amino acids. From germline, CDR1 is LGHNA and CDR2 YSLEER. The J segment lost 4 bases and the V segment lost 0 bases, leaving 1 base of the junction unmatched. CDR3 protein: CASSQDRGPTEAFF. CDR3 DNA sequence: TGCGCCAGCAGCCAAGACAGGGGGCCCACTGAAGCTTTCTTT.

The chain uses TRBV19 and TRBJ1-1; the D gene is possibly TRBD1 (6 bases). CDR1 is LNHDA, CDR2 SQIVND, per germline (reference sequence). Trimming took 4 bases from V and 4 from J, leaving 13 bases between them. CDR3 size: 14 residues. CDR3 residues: CASSKRGAGTEAFF. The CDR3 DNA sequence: TGTGCCAGTAGTAAGCGGGGGGCAGGCACTGAAGCTTTCTTT. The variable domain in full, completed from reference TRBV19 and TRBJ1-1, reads DGGITQSPKYLFRKEGQNVTLSCEQNLNHDAMYWYRQDPGQGLRLIYYSQIVNDFQKGDIAEGYSVSREKKESFPLTVTSAQKNPTAFYLCASSKRGAGTEAFFGQGTRLTVV.

In nucleotides, the CDR3 is TGTGCCAGCAGTCCTTACTTGACAGGGAGCGATGGCTACACCTTC. Protein: CASSPYLTGSDGYTF. J is TRBJ1-2 and V is TRBV6-5, with 7 bases aligning to TRBD1. Germline V gene data show CDR1 as MNHEY and CDR2 as SVGAGI. The junction had 12 bases not matched to a gene; V was cut back by 5 bases and J by 6 bases. The CDR3 covers 15 residues.

The CDR3 protein is CARSLNPQGGNTIYF. CDR3 DNA: TGTGCCAGAAGCTTGAACCCGCAGGGCGGAAACACCATATATTTT. The rearrangement uses TRBV5-3 and TRBJ1-3; TRBD1 might be the D (5 bases). TRBV5-3 carries the ORF label, with uncertain function. This CDR3 has 15 amino acids. The V gene lost 1 base and the J gene lost 4 bases, with 12 bases spanning the gap.

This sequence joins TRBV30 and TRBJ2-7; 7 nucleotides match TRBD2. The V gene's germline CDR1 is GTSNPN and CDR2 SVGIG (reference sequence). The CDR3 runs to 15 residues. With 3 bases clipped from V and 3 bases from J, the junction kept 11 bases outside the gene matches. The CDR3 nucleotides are TGTGCCTGGAGACCGGTCGGGGCGGGAGACTACGAGCAGTACTTC. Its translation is CAWRPVGAGDYEQYF.

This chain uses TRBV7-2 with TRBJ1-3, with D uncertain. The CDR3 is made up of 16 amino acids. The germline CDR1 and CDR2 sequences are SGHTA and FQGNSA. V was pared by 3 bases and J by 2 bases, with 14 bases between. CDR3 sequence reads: CASSLDPGVPGNTIYF. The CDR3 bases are TGTGCCAGCAGCTTGGACCCCGGGGTCCCTGGAAACACCATATATTTT.

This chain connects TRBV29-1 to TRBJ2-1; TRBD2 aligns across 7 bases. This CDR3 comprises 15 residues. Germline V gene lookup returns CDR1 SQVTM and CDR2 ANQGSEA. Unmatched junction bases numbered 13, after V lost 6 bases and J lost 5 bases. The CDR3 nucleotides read TGCAGCGTGGATTTCCGGCTAGCGGATAACAATGAGCAGTTCTTC. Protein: CSVDFRLADNNEQFF.

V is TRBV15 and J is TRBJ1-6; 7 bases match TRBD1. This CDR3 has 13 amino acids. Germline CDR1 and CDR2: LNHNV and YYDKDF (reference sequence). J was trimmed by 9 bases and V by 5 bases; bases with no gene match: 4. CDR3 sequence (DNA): TGTGCCACCAGCCAGACAGGGCCTTCACCCCTCCACTTT. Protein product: CATSQTGPSPLHF.

The CDR3 DNA sequence: TGTGCCAGCAGCGTAGGGGGACTAGCGGGGAGCTCCTACAATGAGCAGTTCTTC. Protein: CASSVGGLAGSSYNEQFF. The chain employs TRBV9 and TRBJ2-1; 13 nucleotides align to TRBD2. The CDR3 is made up of 18 amino acids. Trimming took 0 bases from V and 0 from J; bases not matched to a gene: 3. The V gene's germline CDR1 is SGDLS and CDR2 YYNGEE.

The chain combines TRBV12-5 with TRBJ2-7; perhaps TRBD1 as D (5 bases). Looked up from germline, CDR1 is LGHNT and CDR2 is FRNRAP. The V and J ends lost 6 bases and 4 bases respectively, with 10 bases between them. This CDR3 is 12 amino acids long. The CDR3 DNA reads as TGTGCTAGTGGCTCGGACACTTACGAGCAGTACTTC. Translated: CASGSDTYEQYF.

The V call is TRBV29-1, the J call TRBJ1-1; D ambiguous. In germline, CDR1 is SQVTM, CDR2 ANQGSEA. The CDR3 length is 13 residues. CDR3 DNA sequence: TGCAGTGGAGAGTCTCCTATGAACACTGAAGCTTTCTTT. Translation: CSGESPMNTEAFF.

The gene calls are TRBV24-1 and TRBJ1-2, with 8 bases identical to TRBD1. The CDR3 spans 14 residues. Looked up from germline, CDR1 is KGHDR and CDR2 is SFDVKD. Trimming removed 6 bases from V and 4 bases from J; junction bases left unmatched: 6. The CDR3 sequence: CATSTPDRAYGYTF. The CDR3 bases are TGTGCCACCAGTACCCCGGACAGGGCCTATGGCTACACCTTC.

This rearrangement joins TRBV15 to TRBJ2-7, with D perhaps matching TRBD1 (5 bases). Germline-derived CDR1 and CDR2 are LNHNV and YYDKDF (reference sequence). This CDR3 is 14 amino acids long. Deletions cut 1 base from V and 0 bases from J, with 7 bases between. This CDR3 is CATSRGGSSYEQYF. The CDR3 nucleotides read TGTGCCACCAGCAGAGGGGGCAGCTCCTACGAGCAGTACTTC. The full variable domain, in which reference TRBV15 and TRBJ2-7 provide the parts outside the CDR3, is DAMVIQNPRYQVTQFGKPVTLSCSQTLNHNVMYWYQQKSSQAPKLLFHYYDKDFNNEADTPDNFQSRRPNTSFCFLDIRSPGLGDTAMYLCATSRGGSSYEQYFGPGTRLTVT.